The T cell receptor beta chain described here comes from a study of T cell responses to AZD1222 COVID-19 vaccine. Notes on the study in general: Repertoires were obtained only post-peak T cell response. At baseline, seropositivity was found in only a handful of AZD1222 recipients.

Sequencing was performed with immunoSEQ multiplex PCR; in TCRdb, only in-frame clones are kept and a portion is missing. In the table there are more than 110,000 clones, around 93% of which are singletons. Germline values: CDR1 SGHAT, CDR2 FQNNGV. Trimming removed 1 base from V and 1 base from J, with 14 bases in between. The CDR3 is made up of 16 amino acids. A remark on this clone: Its antigen remains unidentified.

The sequence was collected from an adult who received the AZD1222 COVID-19 vaccine. J is TRBJ2-7 and V is TRBV11-2; D unresolved. This sample comprised peripheral blood, obtained 28 days after the second AZD1222 dose. As DNA, the CDR3 is TGTGCCAGCAGCTTAGGGCGTCAAGGCGGATCCTACGAGCAGTACTTC. Encoded protein: CASSLGRQGGSYEQYF.